The 29 T cell receptor beta chains listed next were all sequenced from one sample in a study of response to subunit inactivated influenza vaccine. Each CDR3 protein is one row after TCRdb ran MiXCR on the RT-PCR reads. Seen here are 650,000 to 800,000 distinct CDR3 sequences, about 15% observed once, and the top ten hold approximately 7%. Sequences were derived from PBMCs from blood, sampled approximately 15 days before vaccination. The receptors derive from a man aged 45-60 years who received an inactivated influenza vaccine.

This clonotype was detected a few times. The chain couples TRBV7-2 to TRBJ2-3, with no clear D. The CDR3 has 15 residues. The V gene lost 5 bases and the J gene lost 1 base, with 13 bases spanning the gap. Germline-derived CDR1 and CDR2 are SGHTA and FQGNSA. CDR3 coding DNA: TGTGCCAGCAGCCCGGCCGGATGGGGCACAGATACGCAGTATTTT. This encodes CASSPAGWGTDTQYF.

This clonotype has a count of ten or more. The chain has TRBV11-3 and TRBJ2-5; 10 bases are shared with TRBD2. The CDR3 extends over 15 amino acids. V was pared by 4 bases and J by 4 bases, with 6 bases of the junction left unmatched. Germline V gene sequence: CDR1 SGHNT, CDR2 YENEEA. The CDR3 nucleotides are TGTGCCAGCAGCTCATCTAGCGGGGGTGGAGAGACCCAGTACTTC. Encoded protein: CASSSSSGGGETQYF.

The chain recombines TRBV5-6 with TRBJ2-6, with no clear D. The CDR3 spans 17 residues. Trimming stripped 2 bases from V and 0 bases from J, with 12 bases between. Germline lookup yields CDR1 SGHDT and CDR2 YYEEEE. CDR3 nucleotides: TGTGCCAGCAGCTTTATCCGACAACACTCTGGGGCCAACGTCCTGACTTTC. This translates into CASSFIRQHSGANVLTF. Full variable domain (remainder filled in from reference TRBV5-6 and TRBJ2-6): DAGVTQSPTHLIKTRGQQVTLRCSPKSGHDTVSWYQQALGQGPQFIFQYYEEEERQRGNFPDRFSGHQFPNYSSELNVNALLLGDSALYLCASSFIRQHSGANVLTFGAGSRLTVL.

This clonotype was picked up many times. The J gene is TRBJ2-2, the V gene TRBV2, with a tentative D call TRBD1 (5 bases). This CDR3 region has 15 residues. V lost 4 bases and J lost 4, with 13 bases in between. The V gene's germline CDR1 is SNHLY and CDR2 FYNNEI. CDR3 DNA sequence: TGTGCCAGCAGTGCAGGGTGGGGTTCCACCGGGGAGCTGTTTTTT. It codes for CASSAGWGSTGELFF.

The chain joins TRBV7-2 to TRBJ2-3, with 10 bases aligning to TRBD2. The CDR3 extends over 17 amino acids. J was trimmed by 2 bases and V by 3 bases; bases with no gene match: 8. CDR1 and CDR2 (germline): SGHTA, FQGNSA. DNA of the CDR3: TGTGCCAGCAGCTTCACTAGCGGGATTCTTTCCACAGATACGCAGTATTTT. This sequence encodes CASSFTSGILSTDTQYF.

V is TRBV5-1 and J is TRBJ1-2; D might be TRBD1 (6 bases). Per the germline V gene, CDR1 is SGHRS and CDR2 is YFSETQ. Deletions cut 1 base from V and 1 base from J, with 14 bases between. The CDR3 loop spans 16 amino acids. CDR3 loop: CASSLTPDRNNYGYTF. The CDR3 bases are TGCGCCAGCAGCTTGACCCCGGACAGAAATAACTATGGCTACACCTTC.

There are a few counts of this clonotype. The chain carries TRBV5-1 and TRBJ1-1; no definite D call. The CDR3 is 15 residues long. CDR1 and CDR2 (germline): SGHRS, YFSETQ. V dropped 4 bases and J dropped 2 bases, with 15 bases sitting between them. This CDR3 reads CASSGIPGTNTEAFF. The CDR3, as DNA: TGCGCCAGCAGCGGAATCCCAGGAACCAACACTGAAGCTTTCTTT.

The table lists this clonotype with many counts. V usage is TRBV7-9 and J usage is TRBJ1-2; the match to TRBD1 covers 7 bases. Unmatched junction bases numbered 10, after V lost 5 bases and J lost 4 bases. This CDR3 region has 15 residues. The germline V gene has CDR1 SEHNR and CDR2 FQNEAQ (reference sequence). DNA of the CDR3: TGTGCCAGCAGCCTCTCCGGGACAGCGAGCTATGGCTACACCTTC. Translation: CASSLSGTASYGYTF.

The rearrangement joins TRBV28 to TRBJ2-7; TRBD2 might be the D (5 bases). The CDR3 consists of 17 residues. V was trimmed by 6 bases and J by 2 bases, leaving 23 bases between them. Per germline, CDR1 MDHEN and CDR2 SYDVKM. CDR3 amino acids: CASRLGYEGILTYEQYF. DNA for the CDR3: TGTGCCAGCAGGTTAGGGTATGAGGGCATCTTGACCTACGAGCAGTACTTC.

The chain carries TRBV24-1 and TRBJ2-2, with D perhaps TRBD1 (5 bases). Deletions cut 4 bases from V and 6 bases from J, with 11 bases between. This CDR3 is 14 amino acids long. Germline-derived CDR1 and CDR2 are KGHDR and SFDVKD. CDR3 sequence reads: CATSDQGRPGELFF. CDR3 DNA sequence: TGTGCCACCAGTGACCAGGGTAGGCCCGGGGAGCTGTTTTTT.

The chain is built from TRBV6-2 or TRBV6-3 and TRBJ2-4; 7 nucleotides line up with TRBD1. Germline trimming cut 2 bases from V and 11 bases from J; bases unmatched to any gene: 3. Per germline, CDR1 MNHEY and CDR2 SVGEGT. The CDR3 is 12 amino acids. The CDR3 region has the DNA TGTGCCAGCAGTTACGAGAGGGGGCTTCAGTACTTC. Translating it yields CASSYERGLQYF.

This clonotype came up a few times. CDR3 loop: CASSPNRGNTGELFF. The CDR3 bases are TGTGCCAGCAGCCCAAACAGGGGGAACACCGGGGAGCTGTTTTTT. The V call is TRBV11-2, the J call TRBJ2-2; 7 positions match TRBD1. The CDR3 is 15 amino acids. The V gene's germline CDR1 is SGHAT and CDR2 FQNNGV. The trim removed 5 bases at V and 1 base at J, leaving 4 bases unmatched.

At least ten counts were recorded for this clonotype. V is TRBV7-9 and J is TRBJ2-7; D perhaps matches TRBD1 (5 bases). Trimming left V 1 base short and J 3 bases short, with 10 bases between. The CDR3 contains 14 residues. Germline V gives CDR1 SEHNR, CDR2 FQNEAQ (reference sequence). In nucleotides, the CDR3 is TGTGCCAGCAGCTTAGTCGGCAGGGACTACGAGCAGTACTTC. Its translation is CASSLVGRDYEQYF. Combining the CDR3 with reference TRBV7-9 and TRBJ2-7 gives the whole variable domain DTGVSQNPRHKITKRGQNVTFRCDPISEHNRLYWYRQTLGQGPEFLTYFQNEAQLEKSRLLSDRFSAERPKGSFSTLEIQRTEQGDSAMYLCASSLVGRDYEQYFGPGTRLTVT.

As to this clonotype: A much larger clone sits a single nucleotide away, making a read error possible. The CDR3 region has the DNA TGTGCCAGCAGTTATCAGGGGGAGAACACTGAAGCTTTCTTT. Translation: CASSYQGENTEAFF. J is TRBJ1-1 and V is TRBV11-3, with TRBD1 matching 7 bases. This CDR3 has 14 amino acids. V lost 6 bases to trimming and J lost 1 base; unmatched junction nucleotides: 5. Germline CDR1 is SGHNT and CDR2 is YENEEA.

V usage is TRBV20-1 and J usage is TRBJ2-1, with 12 bases aligning to TRBD2. The germline V gene has CDR1 DFQATT and CDR2 SNEGSKA (reference sequence). Trimming removed 5 bases from V and 4 bases from J; junction bases left unmatched: 12. The CDR3 runs to 17 residues. CDR3 bases: TGCAGTGCTCCATCGTCTCTAGCGGGAGGGACTTACAATGAGCAGTTCTTC. Protein product: CSAPSSLAGGTYNEQFF.

A few counts support this clonotype. The chain combines TRBV24-1 with TRBJ2-5; D uncertain. Trimming left V 4 bases short and J 2 bases short, with 16 bases between. The CDR3 spans 16 residues. The germline CDR1 and CDR2 sequences are KGHDR and SFDVKD. CDR3 residues: CATSDPGRPAQETQYF. CDR3 bases: TGTGCCACCAGTGACCCTGGACGTCCGGCTCAAGAGACCCAGTACTTC.

The sample holds a few counts of this clonotype. The chain combines TRBV29-1 with TRBJ2-5; the D call may be TRBD1 or TRBD2 (5 bases each). Trimming shortened V by 5 bases and J by 4 bases, and 17 bases separated the two germline ends. This CDR3 is 14 amino acids long. Germline values: CDR1 SQVTM, CDR2 ANQGSEA. CDR3 nucleotide sequence: TGCAGCGTTCAAAGAATGGGGGTCGGAGAGACCCAGTACTTC. As protein: CSVQRMGVGETQYF.

V gene TRBV28 combines with J gene TRBJ2-7, with D unresolved. V was shortened by 3 bases and J by 0 bases, with 15 bases between the two germline ends. The germline V gene encodes CDR1 MDHEN and CDR2 SYDVKM. The CDR3 consists of 16 residues. The CDR3 loop is CASSFRRSESSYEQYF. The CDR3 DNA reads as TGTGCCAGCAGTTTTCGGCGGTCGGAAAGCTCCTACGAGCAGTACTTC. The variable domain in full, with the rest retrieved from reference TRBV28 and TRBJ2-7, is DVKVTQSSRYLVKRTGEKVFLECVQDMDHENMFWYRQDPGLGLRLIYFSYDVKMKEKGDIPEGYSVSREKKERFSLILESASTNQTSMYLCASSFRRSESSYEQYFGPGTRLTVT.

The J gene is TRBJ1-2, the V gene TRBV3-1; D possibly corresponds to TRBD1 (5 bases). The CDR3 consists of 13 residues. The V end lost 4 bases, the J end lost 8 bases, and 14 bases lay between the germline ends. Germline V gene data show CDR1 as LGHDT and CDR2 as YNNKEL (reference sequence). CDR3 loop: CASSPGTSMGYTF. In DNA form, the CDR3 reads TGTGCCAGCAGCCCCGGGACTTCTATGGGCTACACCTTC.

This sequence joins TRBV5-4 and TRBJ1-2; 7 nucleotides match TRBD1. The CDR3 has 15 amino acids. The V gene end was trimmed by 4 bases and the J gene end by 1 base; junction bases not matched to a gene: 7. CDR1 is SGHNT and CDR2 is YYREEE in the germline V gene (reference sequence). CDR3 protein: CASSPDRLINYGYTF. CDR3 coding DNA: TGTGCCAGCAGCCCGGACAGGTTGATTAACTATGGCTACACCTTC.

The V gene is TRBV9, the J gene TRBJ1-1; D is uncertain. The CDR3 length is 13 residues. The V and J ends lost 0 bases and 6 bases respectively, with 9 bases between them. From germline, CDR1 is SGDLS and CDR2 YYNGEE. As DNA, the CDR3 is TGTGCCAGCAGCGTAGGATATGGGGCTGAAGCTTTCTTT. This sequence encodes CASSVGYGAEAFF. Based on the CDR3 plus reference TRBV9 and TRBJ1-1, the full variable domain is DSGVTQTPKHLITATGQRVTLRCSPRSGDLSVYWYQQSLDQGLQFLIQYYNGEERAKGNILERFSAQQFPDLHSELNLSSLELGDSALYFCASSVGYGAEAFFGQGTRLTVV.

The rearrangement joins TRBV2 to TRBJ2-4, with TRBD1 matching 11 bases. The V gene's germline CDR1 is SNHLY and CDR2 FYNNEI. The CDR3 spans 16 residues. The V gene end was trimmed by 8 bases and the J gene end by 8 bases; junction bases not matched to a gene: 14. CDR3 residues: CASSQNPGQGGDIQYF. The CDR3 DNA reads TGTGCCAGCTCCCAGAATCCGGGACAGGGGGGGGACATTCAGTACTTC.

This clonotype was picked up a small number of times. The CDR3 loop reads CASSLSGTSGTETQYF. CDR3 nucleotides: TGTGCCAGCAGCTTATCCGGGACTAGCGGGACGGAGACCCAGTACTTC. The chain employs TRBV7-9 and TRBJ2-5; 13 positions agree with TRBD2. Germline V gene lookup returns CDR1 SEHNR and CDR2 FQNEAQ (reference sequence). J was trimmed by 5 bases and V by 2 bases; bases with no gene match: 5. The CDR3 runs 16 residues. The variable domain in full, with the rest retrieved from reference TRBV7-9 and TRBJ2-5, is DTGVSQNPRHKITKRGQNVTFRCDPISEHNRLYWYRQTLGQGPEFLTYFQNEAQLEKSRLLSDRFSAERPKGSFSTLEIQRTEQGDSAMYLCASSLSGTSGTETQYFGPGTRLLVL.

The chain recombines TRBV5-1 with TRBJ2-3; 8 bases map to TRBD2. This CDR3 is built from 13 residues. V dropped 4 bases and J dropped 7; count of bases not matched to a gene: 5. Germline V gives CDR1 SGHRS, CDR2 YFSETQ. Here the CDR3 DNA reads TGCGCCAGCAGCAGTAGCGGGGATAATACGCAGTATTTT. Its translation is CASSSSGDNTQYF.

The CDR3 DNA reads TGTGCCAGCTCACCACCGGGACTAGCGACCCAAGAGACCCAGTACTTC. This sequence encodes CASSPPGLATQETQYF. The chain uses TRBV18 and TRBJ2-5, with 10 bases aligning to TRBD2. Germline CDR1 is KGHSH and CDR2 is LQKENI. The CDR3 spans 16 residues. V shed 0 bases, J shed 1 base, and the junction held 2 bases outside the gene matches.

This clonotype appeared a few times. The chain employs TRBV10-3 and TRBJ2-7; D uncertain. CDR1 is ENHRY, CDR2 SYGVKD, per germline. The germline V and J ends were trimmed by 4 bases and 3 bases, with 13 bases remaining between them. This CDR3 has 14 residues. CDR3 region: CAISGFNSDYEQYF. The CDR3 coding sequence is TGTGCCATCAGTGGGTTCAATTCAGACTACGAGCAGTACTTC.

V gene TRBV24-1 combines with J gene TRBJ2-1; possibly TRBD1 or TRBD2 for D (5 bases each). V was pared by 10 bases and J by 0 bases, with 12 bases between. The length of the CDR3 is 14 residues. CDR1 is KGHDR, CDR2 SFDVKD, per germline. The CDR3 spells CATQSGHSYNEQFF. CDR3 nucleotides: TGTGCCACACAGAGCGGACACTCCTACAATGAGCAGTTCTTC.

Only a few counts were recorded for this clonotype. The rearrangement joins TRBV12-3 or TRBV12-4 to TRBJ2-7; D gene unclear. This CDR3 is 15 amino acids long. Between the trimmed V and J ends, which lost 2 bases and 3 bases, there was a span of 14 bases. The CDR3, as DNA: TGTGCCAGCAGTTTATCGTCCGCCGCCCGCTACGAGCAGTACTTC. It is translated as CASSLSSAARYEQYF.

V is TRBV10-3 and J is TRBJ2-1; 7 nucleotides match TRBD1. CDR1 is ENHRY, CDR2 SYGVKD, per germline. This CDR3 region has 13 residues. V shed 5 bases and J 6 bases; nucleotides not matched to a gene: 4. This CDR3 is CAISLTGPNEQFF. DNA for the CDR3: TGTGCCATCAGTCTGACAGGGCCCAATGAGCAGTTCTTC.